This T cell receptor (beta chain) was recorded in a study of CD8+ T cells in alopecia areata. Treatment: oral pan-JAK inhibitor, 5-10 mg twice daily. From alopecia areata patients, lesional scalp punch biopsies and peripheral blood were collected. The V and J ends lost 3 bases and 4 bases respectively, with 24 bases between them. The CDR3 has 17 amino acids. Germline V gene sequence: CDR1 GTSNPN, CDR2 SVGIG (reference sequence). The sequencing template was cDNA reverse transcribed from extracted RNA. Assay: immunoSEQ multiplex PCR; the TCRdb copy retains only in-frame clones and omits some. The table shows 150,000 to 200,000 clones, with 45% to 65% occurring only once.

The sequence was collected from a human donor with alopecia areata. The specimen comprised CD4+ T cells sorted from blood, sampled at week 4, from a patient treated with tofacitinib. The rearrangement links TRBV30 to TRBJ1-1; D may be TRBD1 (5 bases). For the CDR3, the DNA is TGTGCCTGGAGGAAGGACCCGGCCGACGGGGGTAGCACTGAAGCTTTCTTT. Its protein is CAWRKDPADGGSTEAFF.